The rows below give T cell receptor beta chains drawn from one sample of a study of OX40 agonist ivuxolimab in advanced cancers. Some clones are missing from TCRdb's copy, which holds only in-frame ones; the method was immunoSEQ multiplex PCR. The sample has 80,000 or so clones; 90% to 95% are singletons. The sequencing used CD4+ or CD8+ T cells sorted from blood, collected in a trial of the OX40 agonist ivuxolimab. The receptor source for this set is an adult with an advanced solid tumor such as melanoma, head and neck, liver or kidney cancer. Each CDR3 is given with its conserved first and last residue. Part of the rows lack a size; the others show once, few, many or a class for expanded clones.

length: 17; size: NA; J: TRBJ1-2; V: TRBV5-1; CDR3: CASSLIGLLNGQYGYTF
length: 15; size: NA; J: TRBJ1-5; V: TRBV4-1; CDR3: CASSLGDRGNQPQHF
length: 13; size: NA; J: TRBJ2-7; V: TRBV6-1; CDR3: CASSEGRAYEQYF
length: 16; size: NA; J: TRBJ2-3; V: TRBV5-4; CDR3: CASSARTGGWGDTQYF
length: 16; size: few; J: TRBJ2-3; V: TRBV5-5; CDR3: CASSLGPGRPTDTQYF
length: 16; size: NA; J: TRBJ2-3; V: TRBV27; CDR3: CASSRKLAENTDTQYF
length: 13; size: NA; J: TRBJ2-7; V: TRBV5-4; CDR3: CASSSGLAGEQYF
length: 14; size: few; J: TRBJ1-2; V: TRBV7-9; CDR3: CASTFLTANYGYTF
length: 15; size: few; J: TRBJ1-2; V: TRBV4-3; CDR3: CASSQDSHKTDGYTF
length: 14; size: NA; J: TRBJ2-7; V: TRBV27; CDR3: CASSSGGGLYEQYF
length: 19; size: NA; J: TRBJ1-6; V: TRBV19; CDR3: CASSIDTGHLYAYNSPLHF
length: 16; size: NA; J: TRBJ2-1; V: TRBV4-3; CDR3: CASSQDGISSYNEQFF
length: 15; size: NA; J: TRBJ1-4; V: TRBV28; CDR3: CASSTRDRGPEKLFF
length: 15; size: NA; J: TRBJ1-5; V: TRBV6-1; CDR3: CASSEAGRPNQPQHF
length: 15; size: few; J: TRBJ2-1; V: TRBV5-4; CDR3: CASSLRLAAINEQFF
length: 17; size: NA; J: TRBJ2-7; V: TRBV4-1; CDR3: CASSPGTSGRSSGEQYF
length: 13; size: NA; J: TRBJ1-1; V: TRBV19; CDR3: CASSIGMDTEAFF
length: 16; size: NA; J: TRBJ1-5; V: TRBV7-2; CDR3: CASSLFWSVSNQPQHF
length: 13; size: NA; J: TRBJ2-7; V: TRBV7-8; CDR3: CASSPKPSYEQYF
length: 13; size: NA; J: TRBJ1-2; V: TRBV7-6; CDR3: CASSLAKGDGYTF
length: 14; size: NA; J: TRBJ2-6; V: TRBV5-1; CDR3: CASSLGGGANVLTF
length: 20; size: NA; J: TRBJ2-1; V: TRBV7-6; CDR3: CASSPRAGLAGGRSYNEQFF
length: 16; size: NA; J: TRBJ1-1; V: TRBV19; CDR3: CASGRQGSGVRTEAFF
length: 15; size: once; J: TRBJ2-1; V: TRBV27; CDR3: CASSPPGGRGNEQFF
length: 10; size: NA; J: TRBJ1-1; V: TRBV9; CDR3: CASSAPEAFF
length: 15; size: NA; J: TRBJ1-1; V: TRBV7-9; CDR3: CASSPIRQGRTEAFF
length: 15; size: NA; J: TRBJ2-1; V: TRBV27; CDR3: CASSLSGLADNEQFF
length: 22; size: NA; J: TRBJ2-6; V: TRBV21-1; CDR3: CASSKAQAGSGSESSGANVLTF
length: 15; size: NA; J: TRBJ2-7; V: TRBV6-5; CDR3: CASRLAQGSFYEQYF
length: 17; size: once; J: TRBJ2-5; V: TRBV23-1; CDR3: CASSQRRIKTVGETQYF
length: 16; size: NA; J: TRBJ2-3; V: TRBV4-1; CDR3: CASSPLGLAGVDTQYF
length: 14; size: NA; J: TRBJ2-3; V: TRBV28; CDR3: CASMVDNLPDTQYF
length: 14; size: NA; J: TRBJ1-5; V: TRBV27; CDR3: CASSKTGVNQPQHF
length: 15; size: NA; J: TRBJ1-1; V: TRBV19; CDR3: CASNIDQAGNTEAFF
length: 15; size: NA; J: TRBJ1-5; V: TRBV27; CDR3: CASSLSRGDNQPQHF
length: 18; size: NA; J: TRBJ2-4; V: TRBV19; CDR3: CASSHRGQGTWAKNIQYF